The clone carrying this T cell receptor (beta chain) was detected a few times. TCRdb used MiXCR to reprocess the PCR reads, holding one entry per CDR3 protein. There are over 550,000 distinct CDR3 sequences in the sample; 25% occur only once, and about 0.84% lies in the top ten. This entry comes from a study of molecular identifiers for immune sequencing clone quantification. The germline gives CDR1 MNHEY, CDR2 SMNVEV (reference sequence). This CDR3 is built from 14 residues. With 0 bases removed from V and 8 bases from J, the gap between germline ends came to 12 bases. What was sequenced was naive CD8+ T cells from blood, with Jurkat cell RNA spiked in. Subset here: FACS-sorted CD8+CD4-CCR7+CD45RA+ naive T cells. This TCR was sampled from a human donor in good health. Some libraries in this study had Jurkat cell RNA spiked in. The rearrangement joins TRBV27 to TRBJ2-3; tentatively, D is TRBD2 (5 bases). Here the CDR3 reads CASSLSASLRTQYF. CDR3 nucleotide sequence: TGTGCCAGCAGTTTATCTGCTAGCTTACGTACGCAGTATTTT.